Listed below are T cell receptor beta chains from one sample, sequenced in a study of cytomegalovirus exposure and HLA in healthy donors. Assay used: immunoSEQ multiplex PCR; TCRdb lists only in-frame clones, some missing. This sample has approximately 93,000 clones, with 78% found just once. The sample comprised PBMCs. The receptors were sampled from a woman aged 40 to 55 in good health and CMV-seronegative. Each CDR3 is given with its conserved first and last residue. The D gene is left open where the match is weak. Expanded clones are given a class, and other clones once, few, many or no size at all.

D,size,V,J,DNA,CDR3
NA,NA,TRBV28,TRBJ1-4,TGTGCCAGCCAAGGGGCGGCTAATGAAAAACTGTTTTTT,CASQGAANEKLFF
TRBD1,NA,TRBV6-4,TRBJ1-2,TGTGCCAGCAGTGACTCGAGGACAGGGGGCAACTATGGCTACACCTTC,CASSDSRTGGNYGYTF
NA,NA,TRBV9,TRBJ2-7,TGTGCCAGCAGCGTAGACAGAACTCCCACGGAGGGTTCCCACGAGCAGTACTTC,CASSVDRTPTEGSHEQYF
TRBD1,few,TRBV5-1,TRBJ2-6,TGCGCCAGCAGCTTGAAACAGGGGGCACAGGGGGCCAACGTCCTGACTTTC,CASSLKQGAQGANVLTF
TRBD2,NA,TRBV5-1,TRBJ2-1,TGCGCCAGCAGCTTCTCTAGCGGGATTCATAATGAGCAGTTCTTC,CASSFSSGIHNEQFF
NA,NA,TRBV7-8,TRBJ1-3,TGTGCCAGCAGCTTGGCCAAGAAAAGGACAGCCGCAAGTAGGAACACCATATATTTT,CASSLAKKRTAASRNTIYF
TRBD1,NA,TRBV5-8,TRBJ1-2,TGTGCCAGCAGCTTGTGGACCAGGGGGCAGGGCTATGGCTACACCTTC,CASSLWTRGQGYGYTF
TRBD1,NA,TRBV28,TRBJ2-4,TGTGCCAGCAGTCAGACAGGGGCGTCTAAAAACATTCAGTACTTC,CASSQTGASKNIQYF
NA,NA,TRBV7-7,TRBJ2-1,TGTGCTAGCAGCTTAGACGGTGGGCGCGACAATGAGCAGTTCTTC,CASSLDGGRDNEQFF
NA,NA,TRBV5-6,TRBJ1-4,TGTGCCAGCAGCCGGGTAGGAATCAGAGGAGAAAAACTGTTTTTT,CASSRVGIRGEKLFF
NA,NA,TRBV28,TRBJ2-1,TGTGCCAGCAGTTTTACGAGCGCGCTGATTCACAATGAGCAGTTCTTC,CASSFTSALIHNEQFF
NA,NA,TRBV5-1,TRBJ2-3,TGCGCCAGCAGCTCCCGACTAGAATCGACAGATACGCAGTATTTT,CASSSRLESTDTQYF
NA,NA,TRBV19,TRBJ2-7,TGTGCCAGTAGTCAGGGTCCCGTGCCTGACGAGCAGTACTTC,CASSQGPVPDEQYF
NA,NA,TRBV5-1,TRBJ2-5,TGCGCCAGCAGCCCCCAAACGGTAGAGACCCAGTACTTC,CASSPQTVETQYF
TRBD1,NA,TRBV7-6,TRBJ2-3,TGTGCCAGCAGCTTATTCCCTACCGGGACAGGGGTAACAGATACGCAGTATTTT,CASSLFPTGTGVTDTQYF
NA,NA,TRBV28,TRBJ2-7,TGTGCCAGCAGTTTTCAGGGGTACGAGCAGTACTTC,CASSFQGYEQYF
NA,once,TRBV13,TRBJ1-2,TGTGCCAGCAGCTTAGGGGGGGCAGGGCGAAGGTCCTATGGCTACACCTTC,CASSLGGAGRRSYGYTF
TRBD2,NA,TRBV29-1,TRBJ2-7,TGCAGCGTTGAAGTTGGGCTAGCGGCCTCCTACGAGCAGTACTTC,CSVEVGLAASYEQYF
NA,NA,TRBV5-4,TRBJ2-2,TGTGCCAGCAGGGCAGAACAGAACACCGGGGAGCTGTTTTTT,CASRAEQNTGELFF
TRBD1,NA,TRBV29-1,TRBJ2-5,TGCAGCGGAGGGACAGCCCTTCAAGAGACCCAGTACTTC,CSGGTALQETQYF
NA,NA,TRBV25-1,TRBJ1-2,TGTGCCAGCAGTGGCCCCGGACACCGTAACTATGGCTACACCTTC,CASSGPGHRNYGYTF
NA,NA,TRBV6-4,TRBJ1-5,TGTGCCAGCAGTGTCGATCCAACCAGGCCCCAGCATTTT,CASSVDPTRPQHF
NA,NA,TRBV7-9,TRBJ2-5,TGTGCCAGCAGCTTTTGGGGCCCTCAAGAGACCCAGTACTTC,CASSFWGPQETQYF
NA,NA,TRBV19,TRBJ2-2,TGTGCCAGTATCGTTGGTGGCTCTAGAACCGGGGAGCTGTTTTTT,CASIVGGSRTGELFF
NA,few,TRBV6-5,TRBJ1-5,TGTGCCAGCAGCCCAGACAGGAATCAGCCCCAGCATTTT,CASSPDRNQPQHF
TRBD1,NA,TRBV19,TRBJ2-1,TGTGCCAGTAGTTTTCTCGTGGACAGGGTCAACAATGAGCAGTTCTTC,CASSFLVDRVNNEQFF
NA,NA,TRBV15,TRBJ2-7,TGTGCCACCAGCAGAGGGCAGGGGTTTAGCCGGGACGAGCAGTACTTC,CATSRGQGFSRDEQYF
TRBD2,NA,TRBV27,TRBJ2-3,TGTGCCAGCAGTTCGGGACTAGCGGGAGGGCCGGGGAAAAATACGCAGTATTTT,CASSSGLAGGPGKNTQYF
TRBD1,NA,TRBV5-1,TRBJ2-3,TGCGCCAGCAGCTTAGAGGGGGCTCGCACAGATACGCAGTATTTT,CASSLEGARTDTQYF
NA,NA,TRBV27,TRBJ1-2,TGTGCCAGCAGGAGTGGACAGTACTATGGCTACACCTTC,CASRSGQYYGYTF
NA,NA,TRBV7-9,TRBJ2-7,TGTGCCAGCAGCCCTTCTGGTGGGGCCTACGAGCAGTACTTC,CASSPSGGAYEQYF
TRBD2,NA,TRBV27,TRBJ2-4,TGTGCCAGCAGTTTGGGAGGGAGCAAAAACATTCAGTACTTC,CASSLGGSKNIQYF
TRBD1,few,TRBV5-6,TRBJ1-1,TGTGCCAGCAGCTTGGAGCCAGGGGGCGGCACTGAAGCTTTCTTT,CASSLEPGGGTEAFF
NA,few,TRBV28,TRBJ1-1,TGTGCCAGCAGTTTCTTGGGGCCAGTTATGAACACTGAAGCTTTCTTT,CASSFLGPVMNTEAFF
TRBD1,NA,TRBV28,TRBJ2-2,TGTGCCAGCAGTTTTTTTAAGAAGATGGACAGGGTTACCGGGGAGCTGTTTTTT,CASSFFKKMDRVTGELFF
TRBD1,few,TRBV11-3,TRBJ2-7,TGTGCCAGCAGCCCGCAGTCCGGGACAGGGGGCGAGCAGTACTTC,CASSPQSGTGGEQYF
NA,few,TRBV29-1,TRBJ1-1,TGCAGCGTGGCCTCGAGAGACAGTACGGACGGGAACACTGAAGCTTTCTTT,CSVASRDSTDGNTEAFF
TRBD1,NA,TRBV4-3,TRBJ2-7,TGCGCCAGCAGCCCAGGGACAGTGGCCTACGAGCAGTACTTC,CASSPGTVAYEQYF
NA,NA,TRBV2,TRBJ2-4,TGTGCCAGCAGTGGAGACTACTTAGCCAAAAACATTCAGTACTTC,CASSGDYLAKNIQYF
NA,NA,TRBV12-1,TRBJ2-2,TGTGCCAGCAGCCCCCGGTCCGCGGGAGGGCCGGAGGGGACCGGGGAGCTGTTTTTT,CASSPRSAGGPEGTGELFF
TRBD1,NA,TRBV7-6,TRBJ1-5,TGTGCCAGCAGCTTAGGGACGGACAGGGGGTCTCTCCTGCCCCAGCATTTT,CASSLGTDRGSLLPQHF
TRBD1,NA,TRBV29-1,TRBJ2-7,TGCAGCGTTGCACAGGGGGTCTCCTACGAGCAGTACTTC,CSVAQGVSYEQYF